These 10 T cell receptor beta chains originate from one sample sequenced in a study of shared T cell receptors in the human thymus. Assay: immunoSEQ multiplex PCR; the TCRdb copy retains only in-frame clones and omits some. The profile covers about 660,000 clones, with 80% to 90% appearing a single time and roughly 0.0089% taken by the ten largest. The sample was also reused in another study, on human thymus T cells.

Sequencing input: thymocytes. The receptors stem from a boy under two years old with a congenital heart defect.

This clone was recorded a few times. This CDR3 reads CASSLDVRQAPNPYRGYTF. CDR3 sequence (DNA): TGTGCCAGCAGCTTAGACGTTCGACAGGCGCCAAATCCGTATCGTGGCTACACCTTC. The chain employs TRBV7-9 and TRBJ1-2, with D tentatively TRBD1 (6 bases). Germline CDR1 reads SEHNR; CDR2 reads FQNEAQ (reference sequence). V lost 1 base and J 7 bases, leaving 28 bases between the germline ends. This CDR3 is built from 19 residues.

The J gene is TRBJ1-4, the V gene TRBV4-3; 10 nucleotides match TRBD1. The CDR3 consists of 20 residues. In germline, CDR1 is LGHNA, CDR2 YSLEER. Trimming cost V 7 bases and J 0 bases; bases outside gene matches: 17. For the CDR3, the DNA is TGCGCCAGCACCCCAGGCCCGGACAGGGGGAGATCTCCAACTAATGAAAAACTGTTTTTT. It translates to CASTPGPDRGRSPTNEKLFF.

This sequence joins TRBV14 and TRBJ2-7; 10 bases are shared with TRBD2. CDR1 is SGHDN, CDR2 FVKESK, per germline. V gave up 2 bases and J gave up 5 bases; unmatched junction bases: 9. The CDR3 contains 16 residues. The CDR3: CASSQKAGGPEDEQYF. The DNA of the CDR3 is TGTGCCAGCAGCCAAAAAGCGGGAGGGCCGGAGGACGAGCAGTACTTC.

V gene TRBV14 combines with J gene TRBJ1-1; D not certain. Germline V gene sequence: CDR1 SGHDN, CDR2 FVKESK. There are 14 residues in the CDR3. Trimming took 2 bases from V and 3 from J, leaving 10 bases between them. Here the CDR3 reads CASSQIFQDTEAFF. In nucleotides, the CDR3 is TGTGCCAGCAGCCAAATTTTTCAGGACACTGAAGCTTTCTTT.

The DNA for the CDR3 is TGTGCCAGCAGCCAAGAAGGATCGGGAAACCTTTACGAGCAGTACTTC. Its protein is CASSQEGSGNLYEQYF. The rearrangement links TRBV4-2 to TRBJ2-7, with D possibly being TRBD2 (5 bases). Looked up from germline, CDR1 is LGHNA and CDR2 is YNFKEQ. The V and J ends lost 0 bases and 4 bases respectively, with 16 bases between them. There are 16 residues in the CDR3.

This clone showed up just once. The chain links TRBV4-1 to TRBJ2-5; 10 bases fit TRBD2. V shed 0 bases, J shed 2 bases, and the junction held 0 bases outside the gene matches. The CDR3 contains 15 residues. From germline, CDR1 is MGHRA and CDR2 YSYEKL. The CDR3 region is CASSQELAGQETQYF. DNA of the CDR3: TGCGCCAGCAGCCAAGAACTAGCGGGGCAAGAGACCCAGTACTTC.

This clone was detected only a few times. The chain carries TRBV25-1 and TRBJ2-1; 12 bases align to TRBD2. With V trimmed by 1 base and J by 7 bases, 8 bases remained unmatched. Per the germline V gene, CDR1 is MGHDK and CDR2 is SYGVNS. CDR3 length: 17 residues. CDR3 DNA: TGTGCCAGCAGTGAATTCACGACTAGCGGGAGATCGAATGAGCAGTTCTTC. The encoded protein is CASSEFTTSGRSNEQFF.

The chain joins TRBV4-3 to TRBJ1-3, with a possible D match to TRBD1 (6 bases). CDR3 length: 16 amino acids. The V end was cut by 3 bases, the J end by 0 bases, with 12 bases between. Germline V lookup: CDR1 LGHNA, CDR2 YSLEER. The CDR3, as DNA: TGCGCCAGCAGCCACCAGGACAGTTTCTCTGGAAACACCATATATTTT. It specifies CASSHQDSFSGNTIYF.

This chain uses TRBV7-2 with TRBJ1-1; D is unclear. Trimming cost V 1 base and J 0 bases, with 15 bases left between them. This CDR3 region has 17 residues. CDR1 and CDR2 (germline): SGHTA, FQGNSA. The CDR3: CASSLGWQRRMNTEAFF. Here the CDR3 DNA reads TGTGCCAGCAGCTTAGGGTGGCAGCGGAGGATGAACACTGAAGCTTTCTTT. The entire variable domain, with the rest obtained from reference TRBV7-2 and TRBJ1-1, is as follows: GAGVSQSPSNKVTEKGKDVELRCDPISGHTALYWYRQSLGQGLEFLIYFQGNSAPDKSGLPSDRFSAERTGGSVSTLTIQRTQQEDSAVYLCASSLGWQRRMNTEAFFGQGTRLTVV.

The chain links TRBV5-1 to TRBJ2-7; 7 bases map to TRBD1. Germline V gives CDR1 SGHRS, CDR2 YFSETQ. J lost 5 bases, V lost 0 bases, and 8 bases had no gene match. The CDR3 contains 15 residues. The CDR3 DNA is TGCGCCAGCAGCTTGGCCAGGGGGTTTGGAGACGAGCAGTACTTC. This translates into CASSLARGFGDEQYF.